The 5 T cell receptor beta chains below come from one sample, sequenced in a study of cytomegalovirus exposure and HLA in healthy donors. Vbeta (60) and Jbeta (13) primers were used in the PCR. Generated by immunoSEQ multiplex PCR, the TCRdb table keeps only in-frame clones and is missing some. The sample has around 150,000 clones; 75% are singletons. The sequencing sample was made of PBMCs. Receptors originate from a male donor in good health and CMV-seronegative.

This clone was found once. This chain uses TRBV9 with TRBJ2-7; D is unresolved. V gave up 0 bases and J gave up 0 bases, with 7 bases separating them. This CDR3 is 14 amino acids long. Germline V CDR1 and CDR2: SGDLS, YYNGEE. In DNA, the CDR3 is TGTGCCAGCAGCGTAGGGGCAGGCTCCTACGAGCAGTACTTC. It yields the protein CASSVGAGSYEQYF.

The genes are TRBV27 and TRBJ2-5, with D maybe TRBD2 (6 bases). V lost 6 bases, J lost 5 bases, and 22 bases lay in between. This CDR3 comprises 16 residues. Germline V gives CDR1 MNHEY, CDR2 SMNVEV (reference sequence). The CDR3 DNA follows: TGTGCCAGCAGAGCCGTTCGCTATTCGGGGAGGGAGACCCAGTACTTC. It yields the protein CASRAVRYSGRETQYF.

V and J are TRBV30 and TRBJ1-5; the D gene is possibly TRBD1 (5 bases). Germline lookup yields CDR1 GTSNPN and CDR2 SVGIG (reference sequence). This CDR3 is built from 14 residues. V was clipped by 2 bases and J by 6 bases, with 14 bases between them. The CDR3 is CAWSWEGLTQPQHF. In DNA form, the CDR3 reads TGTGCCTGGAGTTGGGAGGGGCTCACTCAGCCCCAGCATTTT.

The rearrangement uses TRBV9 and TRBJ1-5; 10 bases line up with TRBD1. The CDR3 contains 16 residues. Germline CDR1 is SGDLS and CDR2 is YYNGEE. The ends lost 4 bases at V and 5 bases at J; junction bases unmatched: 9. CDR3 DNA sequence: TGTGCCAGCAGCCCGCTAGGCGGGACAGGGGATCAGCCCCAGCATTTT. It is translated as CASSPLGGTGDQPQHF.

This clone came up a few times. The chain couples TRBV10-3 to TRBJ1-2; D possibly corresponds to TRBD1 (5 bases). The CDR3 consists of 13 residues. The germline V gene has CDR1 ENHRY and CDR2 SYGVKD. V shed 3 bases and J shed 3 bases, with 8 bases lying between them. DNA of the CDR3: TGTGCCATCAGTGAAGGAGGGGACTATGGCTACACCTTC. As protein: CAISEGGDYGYTF.